The next 25 T cell receptor beta chains were all read from a single sample in a study of graft-versus-host responses after intestinal transplantation. Libraries were prepared by immunoSEQ multiplex PCR; TCRdb keeps only in-frame clonotypes and omits some of them. This sample has about 54,000 clones, with roughly nine tenths found just once. The starting material was PBMCs, obtained about 93 weeks after intestinal transplant. These receptors all come from a human patient who received an intestinal transplant, so some T cells may come from the graft donor.

The chain recombines TRBV7-2 with TRBJ2-3; D may be TRBD1 or TRBD2 (5 bases each). The CDR3 loop spans 15 amino acids. Germline values: CDR1 SGHTA, CDR2 FQGNSA. Trimming cost V 4 bases and J 5 bases, with 16 bases left between them. CDR3 nucleotides: TGTGCCAGCAGCTCCACAGCGAGGGGCCGAGATACGCAGTATTTT. Amino acids: CASSSTARGRDTQYF. Complete variable domain (other parts from reference TRBV7-2 and TRBJ2-3): GAGVSQSPSNKVTEKGKDVELRCDPISGHTALYWYRQSLGQGLEFLIYFQGNSAPDKSGLPSDRFSAERTGGSVSTLTIQRTQQEDSAVYLCASSSTARGRDTQYFGPGTRLTVL.

The rearrangement uses TRBV2 and TRBJ2-7; the match to TRBD1 covers 8 bases. This CDR3 contains 14 residues. After removal of 5 bases from V and 2 bases from J, the junction contained 5 bases not matched to a gene. The germline gives CDR1 SNHLY, CDR2 FYNNEI. CDR3 residues: CASSYGQGAYEQYF. CDR3 DNA sequence: TGTGCCAGCAGTTACGGACAGGGCGCCTACGAGCAGTACTTC.

The V call is TRBV4-1, the J call TRBJ1-6, with 8 bases aligning to TRBD1. Unmatched junction bases numbered 13, after V lost 5 bases and J lost 10 bases. Germline loops: CDR1 MGHRA, CDR2 YSYEKL. This CDR3 has 16 residues. The CDR3 DNA sequence: TGCGCCAGCAGCTCCCTCCGGGGGACAGGCGGATCACCCCTCCACTTT. Translation gives CASSSLRGTGGSPLHF.

The chain links TRBV6-5 to TRBJ1-3, with D uncertain. CDR3 length: 14 residues. V was clipped by 2 bases and J by 0 bases, with 5 bases between them. In germline, CDR1 is MNHEY, CDR2 SVGAGI. For the CDR3, the DNA is TGTGCCAGCAGTTACACGGGCTCTGGAAACACCATATATTTT. The encoded protein is CASSYTGSGNTIYF.

This rearrangement joins TRBV5-6 to TRBJ2-5; D gene ambiguous. CDR1 SGHDT and CDR2 YYEEEE come from the germline V gene. Trimming shortened V by 9 bases and J by 2 bases, and 14 bases separated the two germline ends. The CDR3 contains 13 residues. Here the CDR3 reads CANSRASQETQYF. DNA of the CDR3: TGTGCCAACTCTAGGGCGTCTCAAGAGACCCAGTACTTC. Variable domain in full (rest from reference TRBV5-6 and TRBJ2-5): DAGVTQSPTHLIKTRGQQVTLRCSPKSGHDTVSWYQQALGQGPQFIFQYYEEEERQRGNFPDRFSGHQFPNYSSELNVNALLLGDSALYLCANSRASQETQYFGPGTRLLVL.

The V and J genes are TRBV19 and TRBJ2-5, with 10 bases lining up with TRBD1. J was trimmed by 4 bases and V by 2 bases; bases with no gene match: 4. Germline CDR1 and CDR2: LNHDA and SQIVND (reference sequence). This CDR3 comprises 15 residues. The CDR3 nucleotides read TGTGCCAGTAGTATACGGGACAGGGGAGGAGAGACCCAGTACTTC. Amino acids: CASSIRDRGGETQYF.

V usage is TRBV11-1 and J usage is TRBJ2-7; tentative D call: TRBD2 (5 bases). V was cut by 8 bases and J by 3 bases, with 20 bases left in between. CDR1 and CDR2 from the germline V gene are SGHAT and FQDESV (reference sequence). There are 15 residues in the CDR3. Written as DNA, the CDR3 is TGTGCCAGCTGCGACCGCGGATGCGACTACTACGAGCAGTACTTC. Translation: CASCDRGCDYYEQYF.

This chain uses TRBV6-6 with TRBJ2-1; no clear D gene. The CDR3 length is 15 residues. V was shortened by 5 bases and J by 0 bases, with 11 bases between the two germline ends. Germline lookup yields CDR1 MNHNY and CDR2 SVGAGI (reference sequence). The CDR3 nucleotides read TGTGCCAGCAGTCCGGTACCGAGCTCCTACAATGAGCAGTTCTTC. Translation: CASSPVPSSYNEQFF.

The CDR3 sequence: CASSPRQEDGYTF. CDR3 sequence (DNA): TGTGCCAGCTCACCAAGACAGGAGGATGGCTACACCTTC. The V gene is TRBV18, the J gene TRBJ1-2; possible D gene TRBD1, 6 bases. The CDR3 runs 13 residues. CDR1 is KGHSH and CDR2 is LQKENI in the germline V gene. V lost 2 bases, J lost 6 bases, and 10 bases lay in between.

The rearrangement links TRBV29-1 to TRBJ2-7; a possible D gene is TRBD2 (6 bases). With 1 base removed from V and 2 bases from J, the gap between germline ends came to 9 bases. CDR3 length: 13 residues. Per the germline V gene, CDR1 is SQVTM and CDR2 is ANQGSEA. The CDR3 DNA sequence: TGCAGCGTTGAAGGCGGGGAAACCTACGAGCAGTACTTC. The encoded protein is CSVEGGETYEQYF.

The chain combines TRBV5-4 with TRBJ2-4; D may be TRBD2 (6 bases). Germline V gene sequence: CDR1 SGHNT, CDR2 YYREEE (reference sequence). V lost 0 bases and J lost 7, with 11 bases in between. The CDR3 runs 14 residues. Here the CDR3 DNA reads TGTGCCAGCAGCTTGGCGGGGGAGAGGAACATTCAGTACTTC. Translated: CASSLAGERNIQYF.

The chain couples TRBV19 to TRBJ1-1; no definite D call. V was shortened by 3 bases and J by 1 base, with 9 bases between the two germline ends. The CDR3 spans 14 residues. CDR1 and CDR2 (germline): LNHDA, SQIVND (reference sequence). The CDR3 nucleotides are TGTGCCAGTAGTATTAGCACCCAGAACACTGAAGCTTTCTTT. It translates to CASSISTQNTEAFF.

The rearrangement links TRBV11-2 to TRBJ1-3, with D unclear. The germline V gene has CDR1 SGHAT and CDR2 FQNNGV. CDR3 length equals 14 residues. Trimming took 1 base from V and 4 from J, leaving 8 bases between them. CDR3 sequence: CASSLAGSGNTIYF. The CDR3 DNA follows: TGTGCCAGCAGCTTAGCGGGGTCCGGAAACACCATATATTTT.

For the CDR3, the DNA is TGTGCCAGCAGTTTAGGGAAACTAGCGGGGGCGAACTCCTACGAGCAGTACTTC. This translates into CASSLGKLAGANSYEQYF. The rearrangement joins TRBV28 to TRBJ2-7; 11 nucleotides align to TRBD2. From germline, CDR1 is MDHEN and CDR2 SYDVKM. J lost 0 bases, V lost 2 bases, and 9 bases had no gene match. The CDR3 covers 18 residues.

V usage is TRBV18 and J usage is TRBJ2-7, with D tentatively TRBD2 (6 bases). CDR3 length: 14 amino acids. CDR1 and CDR2 from the germline V gene are KGHSH and LQKENI. Trimming removed 2 bases at V and 4 bases at J, with 12 bases between. The CDR3 loop reads CASSPGSGEYEQYF. CDR3 nucleotide sequence: TGTGCCAGCTCACCAGGTAGCGGCGAGTACGAGCAGTACTTC.

This clone has only one observation. The chain couples TRBV10-1 to TRBJ2-3; possible D gene TRBD2, 6 bases. The CDR3 totals 15 residues. CDR1 WNHNN and CDR2 SYGVQD come from the germline V gene (reference sequence). With 8 bases removed from V and 1 base from J, the gap between germline ends came to 16 bases. The CDR3 sequence: CASGETGGGTDTQYF. Written as DNA, the CDR3 is TGCGCCAGCGGGGAGACTGGCGGGGGCACAGATACGCAGTATTTT.

The V call is TRBV4-2, the J call TRBJ2-1, with 9 bases lining up with TRBD2. Germline trimming cut 1 base from V and 0 bases from J; bases unmatched to any gene: 4. The CDR3 consists of 17 residues. Germline lookup yields CDR1 LGHNA and CDR2 YNFKEQ. The DNA of the CDR3 is TGTGCCAGCAGCCAAGGGAGCGGGGGGAGCTCCTACAATGAGCAGTTCTTC. Amino acid sequence: CASSQGSGGSSYNEQFF.

The rearrangement joins TRBV5-1 to TRBJ2-7, with D possibly matching TRBD2 (5 bases). Germline V gene lookup returns CDR1 SGHRS and CDR2 YFSETQ. The CDR3 has 16 amino acids. V shed 2 bases and J shed 2 bases, with 17 bases lying between them. CDR3 region: CASSLWADSFPYEQYF. CDR3 nucleotides: TGCGCCAGCAGCTTATGGGCGGACTCCTTCCCCTACGAGCAGTACTTC.

The sample holds one count of this clone. The rearrangement links TRBV7-2 to TRBJ2-4; 7 nucleotides align to TRBD2. The CDR3 consists of 17 residues. Losses at the gene ends were 1 base for V and 0 bases for J; bases not matched to a gene: 6. Germline lookup yields CDR1 SGHTA and CDR2 FQGNSA. The CDR3 loop reads CASSLGGRGLAKNIQYF. The CDR3 DNA sequence: TGTGCCAGCAGCTTAGGAGGGAGGGGCTTAGCCAAAAACATTCAGTACTTC.

This chain links TRBV19 with TRBJ2-6; D possibly corresponds to TRBD1 (6 bases). The CDR3 is made up of 19 amino acids. Trimming stripped 1 base from V and 4 bases from J, with 20 bases between. Germline V gene lookup returns CDR1 LNHDA and CDR2 SQIVND (reference sequence). Here the CDR3 DNA reads TGTGCCAGTAGTATAGGAGGGGGATCCTTCCTTGTGGGGGCCAACGTCCTGACTTTC. Translated, it gives CASSIGGGSFLVGANVLTF.

The chain links TRBV19 to TRBJ2-1, with 7 bases that match TRBD1. Germline loops: CDR1 LNHDA, CDR2 SQIVND (reference sequence). This CDR3 comprises 12 residues. With V trimmed by 9 bases and J by 4 bases, 3 bases remained unmatched. CDR3 region: CASRDRYNEQFF. CDR3 nucleotides: TGTGCCAGCCGGGACAGATACAATGAGCAGTTCTTC.

The chain uses TRBV7-9 and TRBJ1-6; 9 nucleotides line up with TRBD1. The CDR3 is 13 amino acids. Trimming cost V 9 bases and J 7 bases; bases outside gene matches: 4. Germline CDR1 SEHNR, CDR2 FQNEAQ (reference sequence). The CDR3, as DNA: TGTGCCAGTGGGACAGGGATGAATTCACCCCTCCACTTT. Residues: CASGTGMNSPLHF.

The chain uses TRBV7-9 and TRBJ1-6; D gene uncertain. V lost 5 bases and J lost 7, with 9 bases in between. This CDR3 is built from 13 residues. In germline, CDR1 is SEHNR, CDR2 FQNEAQ (reference sequence). CDR3 nucleotide sequence: TGTGCCAGCAGCCCAACACAGAATTCACCCCTCCACTTT. It encodes CASSPTQNSPLHF.

In its sample, this clone was seen once. The V call is TRBV11-2, the J call TRBJ2-5, with TRBD2 as a possible D gene (5 bases). The CDR3 totals 15 residues. Per the germline V gene, CDR1 is SGHAT and CDR2 is FQNNGV. The V end lost 1 base, the J end lost 6 bases, and 15 bases lay between the germline ends. The DNA of the CDR3 is TGTGCCAGCAGCTTAGCTTCCGGGGTAGCACAGACCCAGTACTTC. It translates to CASSLASGVAQTQYF.

This clone was seen just once. The chain employs TRBV5-6 and TRBJ1-5; a possible D gene is TRBD1 (5 bases). Germline-derived CDR1 and CDR2 are SGHDT and YYEEEE. This CDR3 comprises 16 residues. V was trimmed by 7 bases and J by 2 bases, leaving 19 bases between them. CDR3 protein: CASGRGEWQGNQPQHF. The CDR3 coding sequence is TGTGCCAGCGGAAGGGGAGAATGGCAGGGCAATCAGCCCCAGCATTTT.